The 25 T cell receptor beta chains reported below all come from one sample, sequenced in a study of T cells in women clearing cervical HPV infection. TCRdb's table, derived via immunoSEQ multiplex PCR, lists solely in-frame clones and lacks some. The repertoire table contains over 45,000 clones. Input material: blood buffy coat. The receptors were gathered from a woman aged 18-70 years with a cervical HPV16 infection that either progressed to CIN3+ or cleared (not recorded which).

In regard to this clone: The observed sequence ends 3 residues before the CDR3 terminus, with the missing tail filled in from the germline J gene. The rearrangement uses TRBV5-3 and TRBJ2-5, with 8 bases fitting TRBD2. TRBV5-3 is an ORF; its function is uncertain. This CDR3 comprises 14 residues. V lost 2 bases and J lost 5; bases outside the gene matches: 5. Incomplete CDR3 DNA: TGTGCCAGAAGCTTAGCGGGGGAGGGTGAGACC. Protein: CARSLAGEGET. The whole CDR3 region reads CARSLAGEGETQYF.

As concerns this clone: The missing CDR3 end, 3 residues past where the read stops, is filled in from the germline J gene. This chain connects TRBV20-1 to TRBJ1-4, with 7 bases lining up with TRBD1. CDR1 DFQATT and CDR2 SNEGSKA come from the germline V gene (reference sequence). The CDR3 sequence is 14 residues long. This CDR3 reads CSARGLDRARPLFF. CDR3 DNA, as far as it was read: TGCAGTGCTAGAGGCCTCGACAGGGCTCGACCA.

To note about this clone: The CDR3 goes on 3 residues after the read ends, and that part is filled in from the germline J gene. This chain uses TRBV14 with TRBJ1-2, with unresolved D. Germline V gives CDR1 SGHDN, CDR2 FVKESK. With 0 bases removed from V and 7 bases from J, the gap between germline ends came to 9 bases. The CDR3 covers 13 residues. The part of the CDR3 DNA that was read is TGTGCCAGCAGCCAAGACACAGTGTTTGGC. Its protein product is CASSQDTVFG. The CDR3 in its entirety is CASSQDTVFGYTF. The whole variable domain, filled in from reference TRBV14 and TRBJ1-2, reads EAGVTQFPSHSVIEKGQTVTLRCDPISGHDNLYWYRRVMGKEIKFLLHFVKESKQDESGMPNNRFLAERTGGTYSTLKVQPAELEDSGVYFCASSQDTVFGYTFGSGTRLTVV.

For this clone: The read ends 3 residues before the CDR3 terminus; that terminus is restored from the germline J gene. The chain is built from TRBV3-1 (or the pseudogene TRBV3-2) and TRBJ2-3, with 10 positions matching TRBD2. The CDR3 is 17 residues long. Germline CDR1 LGHDT, CDR2 YNNKEL (reference sequence). The junction had 8 bases not matched to a gene; V was cut back by 0 bases and J by 5 bases. The CDR3 reads CASSQDGRLAGVDTQYF. The CDR3 DNA, read in part, is TGTGCCAGCAGCCAAGATGGTCGGCTAGCGGGGGTAGATACG.

Notes on this clone: At one end, the junction sequence differs from germline, possibly due to a read error. The CDR3 end falls 3 residues outside the read, so it is completed with the germline J gene. The gene calls are TRBV11-2 and TRBJ2-3; 7 bases map to TRBD2. The germline V gene has CDR1 SGHAT and CDR2 FQNNGV. The CDR3 contains 15 residues. The CDR3 DNA, read in part, is TGTGCCAGCAGCTTAGAGTTTACTAGCGCAGAGACG. It is translated as CASSLEFTSAET. The whole CDR3 sequence is CASSLEFTSAETQYF. The complete variable domain, with remaining parts taken from reference TRBV11-2 and TRBJ2-3, reads EAGVAQSPRYKIIEKRQSVAFWCNPISGHATLYWYQQILGQGPKLLIQFQNNGVVDDSQLPKDRFSAERLKGVDSTLKIQPAKLEDSAVYLCASSLEFTSAETQYFGPGTRLTVL.

Note on this clone: The read ends 3 residues before the CDR3 terminus; that terminus is restored from the germline J gene. The genes are TRBV11-2 and TRBJ2-7; possibly TRBD2 for D (6 bases). The length of the CDR3 is 14 residues. V was cut by 5 bases and J by 6 bases, with 17 bases left in between. Germline assignment: CDR1 SGHAT and CDR2 FQNNGV. CDR3 DNA, as far as it was read: TGTGCCAGCAGCGCCCCCGGTTATAGCGGCGAG. Amino acid sequence: CASSAPGYSGE. In full, the CDR3 is CASSAPGYSGEQYF.

Remarks on this clone: The read gets to within 3 residues of the CDR3 end, and the germline J gene fills in the rest. The chain couples TRBV20-1 to TRBJ1-5; D might be TRBD1 (6 bases). This CDR3 contains 14 residues. The ends were cut back, 3 bases at V and 4 bases at J, with 13 bases in the middle. Germline lookup yields CDR1 DFQATT and CDR2 SNEGSKA (reference sequence). The CDR3 DNA, read in part, is TGCAGTGCTAGTTTGGGGGCAGGGAATCAGCCC. It is translated as CSASLGAGNQP. The whole CDR3 is CSASLGAGNQPQHF.

Concerning this clone: The CDR3 extends 3 residues past the end of the read, so its final part is completed from the germline J gene. The V call is TRBV2, the J call TRBJ2-3; TRBD2 matches 7 bases. CDR1 and CDR2 (germline): SNHLY, FYNNEI. V trimming: 8 bases; J trimming: 4 bases; junction bases outside the gene matches: 9. The length of the CDR3 is 14 residues. CDR3 DNA (partial): TGTGCCAGCCCCGGGACTACCCTCCCAGATACG. Amino acids: CASPGTTLPDT. The entire CDR3 sequence reads CASPGTTLPDTQYF.

With respect to this clone: The observed sequence ends 3 residues before the CDR3 terminus, with the missing tail filled in from the germline J gene. J is TRBJ2-1 and V is TRBV7-3, with 11 bases aligning to TRBD2. Germline loops: CDR1 SGHTA, CDR2 FQGTGA. Trimming took 4 bases from V and 5 from J; bases not matched to a gene: 7. The CDR3 covers 16 residues. CDR3 sequence: CASSWRGTSGHNEQFF. The DNA read from the CDR3 is TGTGCCAGCAGCTGGAGGGGGACTAGCGGTCACAATGAG.

Details on this clone: The observed sequence ends 3 residues before the CDR3 terminus, with the missing tail filled in from the germline J gene. This chain links TRBV20-1 with TRBJ2-3; the match to TRBD2 covers 9 bases. The CDR3 length is 12 residues. Trimming took 7 bases from V and 5 from J; bases not matched to a gene: 4. Looked up from germline, CDR1 is DFQATT and CDR2 is SNEGSKA (reference sequence). Incomplete CDR3 DNA: TGCAGTGGGGGTAGCGGGGGAGATACG. Its translation is CSGGSGGDT. The full CDR3 reads CSGGSGGDTQYF.

On this clone: The DNA ends 3 residues before the CDR3 does, and the rest of the CDR3 is filled in from the germline J gene. The chain couples TRBV20-1 to TRBJ2-3; 8 bases map to TRBD1. Per the germline V gene, CDR1 is DFQATT and CDR2 is SNEGSKA (reference sequence). The CDR3 has 13 amino acids. The chain's CDR3 is CSARDRGYQPQYF. Incomplete CDR3 DNA: TGCAGTGCCCGCGACAGGGGCTATCAGCCG.

Concerning this clone itself: The read ends 3 residues early relative to the CDR3; the germline J gene fills the gap. This chain joins TRBV6-1 and TRBJ1-2; 7 nucleotides line up with TRBD1. This CDR3 is built from 15 residues. Germline V gives CDR1 MNHNS, CDR2 SASEGT. The DNA read from the CDR3 is TGTGCCAGCAGTGAACGGGGACAGCCTTCCTACGAC. This codes for CASSERGQPSYD. From start to end, the CDR3 is CASSERGQPSYDYTF.

Worth noting for this clone: The observed sequence ends 3 residues before the CDR3 terminus, with the missing tail filled in from the germline J gene. This chain connects TRBV6-1 to TRBJ2-3; 7 nucleotides line up with TRBD1. The germline V gene encodes CDR1 MNHNS and CDR2 SASEGT. CDR3 size: 15 residues. The CDR3 bases that were read are TGTGCCAGCAGTGATGGGACAGAGTCCCAAGAGACG. Amino acid sequence: CASSDGTESQET. The CDR3, in full, reads CASSDGTESQETQYF.

With respect to this clone: The missing CDR3 end, 3 residues past where the read stops, is filled in from the germline J gene. The J gene is TRBJ2-6, the V gene TRBV6-4; 10 bases are shared with TRBD2. The CDR3 sequence is 16 residues long. Germline V CDR1 and CDR2: MRHNA, SNTAGT. J gave up 2 bases and V 2 bases, and 0 bases lay outside the gene matches. CDR3 DNA (partial): TGTGCCAGCAGTGACGGGACTAGCGCTGGGGCCAACGTC. This encodes CASSDGTSAGANV. From start to end, the CDR3 is CASSDGTSAGANVLTF.

As regards this clone: Read sequence stops 3 residues before the CDR3 end, and the germline J gene provides the missing end. The chain employs TRBV5-1 and TRBJ1-1; 8 bases line up with TRBD1. Germline lookup yields CDR1 SGHRS and CDR2 YFSETQ. This CDR3 is 15 amino acids long. V lost 5 bases, J lost 4 bases, and 10 bases stayed unmatched. Incomplete CDR3 DNA: TGCGCCAGCAGGCTGGCGTCAGGGGGCGGCACTGAA. It codes for CASRLASGGGTE. The whole CDR3 is CASRLASGGGTEAFF.

For this clone: The read gets to within 3 residues of the CDR3 end, and the germline J gene fills in the rest. J is TRBJ1-1 and V is TRBV11-2, with D perhaps matching TRBD1 (6 bases). Germline assignment: CDR1 SGHAT and CDR2 FQNNGV. The CDR3 runs 14 residues. Trimming left V 4 bases short and J 1 base short, with 10 bases between. The sequenced CDR3 bases are TGTGCCAGCAGCTACCGGGGACAGAACACTGAA. This translates into CASSYRGQNTE. The complete CDR3 protein is CASSYRGQNTEAFF.

On this clone itself: The sequenced fragment ends 3 residues before the CDR3 boundary, so the rest is inferred from the germline J gene. The rearrangement joins TRBV2 to TRBJ2-1, with D perhaps TRBD1 (5 bases). In germline, CDR1 is SNHLY, CDR2 FYNNEI. V was trimmed by 8 bases and J by 7 bases, leaving 15 bases between them. This CDR3 has 13 amino acids. CDR3 sequence: CASRQGRANEQFF. The sequenced part of the CDR3 DNA is TGTGCCAGCCGCCAGGGAAGGGCGAATGAG.

Note on this clone: The read gets to within 3 residues of the CDR3 end, and the germline J gene fills in the rest. The rearrangement uses TRBV28 and TRBJ2-1; D unresolved. Germline assignment: CDR1 MDHEN and CDR2 SYDVKM. The CDR3 spans 17 residues. The V and J ends lost 4 bases and 0 bases respectively, with 16 bases between them. The CDR3: CASSSLMTVSSYNEQFF. The sequenced CDR3 bases are TGTGCCAGCAGTTCCCTAATGACTGTAAGCTCCTACAATGAG.

About this clone itself: The CDR3 end lies 3 residues beyond the end of the read and is filled in from the germline J gene. The gene calls are TRBV19 and TRBJ2-1, with TRBD2 matching over 9 bases. There are 14 residues in the CDR3. Germline V CDR1 and CDR2: LNHDA, SQIVND (reference sequence). With V trimmed by 7 bases and J by 7 bases, 8 bases remained unmatched. The sequenced CDR3 bases are TGTGCCAGTACCGGCGGGGGGGCTCTGAATGAG. It yields the protein CASTGGGALNE. The CDR3 as a whole reads CASTGGGALNEQFF.

With regard to this clone: The CDR3 goes on 3 residues after the read ends, and that part is filled in from the germline J gene. The chain joins TRBV2 to TRBJ2-7; a weak D match, TRBD2 (6 bases). Trimming cost V 6 bases and J 3 bases, with 12 bases left between them. The CDR3 runs to 13 residues. The V gene's germline CDR1 is SNHLY and CDR2 FYNNEI. The CDR3 here is CASSVSGSYEQYF. The CDR3 bases that were read are TGTGCCAGCAGCGTTAGCGGTAGCTACGAG.

With respect to this clone: Read coverage stops 3 residues before the CDR3 terminus; the germline J gene supplies the remainder. The chain joins TRBV5-1 to TRBJ2-7, with 7 bases fitting TRBD1. CDR1 SGHRS and CDR2 YFSETQ come from the germline V gene. V shed 4 bases, J shed 0 bases, and the junction held 10 bases outside the gene matches. This CDR3 is 16 amino acids long. The CDR3 sequence: CASSPEFPGGSYEQYF. The part of the CDR3 DNA that was read is TGCGCCAGCAGCCCCGAGTTTCCAGGGGGCTCCTACGAG.

Notes on this clone: The sequence runs out 3 residues before the end of the CDR3; the remainder is reconstructed from the germline J gene. The rearrangement links TRBV20-1 to TRBJ1-2; D is undetermined. The CDR3 runs 14 residues. The germline V gene has CDR1 DFQATT and CDR2 SNEGSKA (reference sequence). V was pared by 6 bases and J by 7 bases, with 21 bases between. Here the CDR3 reads CSATSGEGDAGYTF. CDR3 bases read: TGCAGTGCCACCTCCGGTGAGGGTGACGCTGGC.

A remark on this clone: The read gets to within 3 residues of the CDR3 end, and the germline J gene fills in the rest. The rearrangement links TRBV6-2 or TRBV6-3 to TRBJ2-4; a possible D gene is TRBD2 (6 bases). Germline V CDR1 and CDR2: MNHEY, SVGEGT. There are 15 residues in the CDR3. This CDR3 reads CASSYPRDEPGGQYF. The part of the CDR3 DNA that was read is TGTGCCAGCAGTTACCCGAGGGACGAACCCGGGGGT.

A note on this clone: With the read ending 3 residues before the CDR3 end, the germline J gene is used to fill in that end. The J gene is TRBJ1-2, the V gene TRBV20-1, with a possible D match to TRBD1 (6 bases). V shed 2 bases and J shed 5 bases, with 15 bases lying between them. The CDR3 length is 14 residues. Germline lookup yields CDR1 DFQATT and CDR2 SNEGSKA (reference sequence). Here the CDR3 reads CSARNDGRGYGYTF. The sequenced CDR3 bases are TGCAGTGCTAGAAATGATGGCAGGGGTTATGGC.

About this clone itself: The junction differs from germline at one of its ends, possibly a read error. The read stops 3 residues short of the end of the CDR3; the missing end is completed from the germline J gene. The same CDR3 can be traced to other DNA sequences in this sample. V gene TRBV7-7 combines with J gene TRBJ1-3; possible D gene TRBD1, 5 bases. Looked up from germline, CDR1 is SSHAT and CDR2 is FNYEAQ (reference sequence). The CDR3 consists of 13 residues. The chain's CDR3 is CASSAPGEDTIYF. The covered CDR3 bases are TGTGCCAGCAGCGCCCCTGGAGAGGACACG.